This T cell receptor beta chain was captured in a study of radiation and T cells in renal cell carcinoma. Specified time point: blood 4 weeks post-SBRT, at nephrectomy. Treatment meaning: 15 Gy SBRT to primary tumor, nephrectomy 4 weeks later. The patient's renal cell carcinoma had clear cell pathology. Study results and limitations: Without pretreatment biopsies, baseline tumor clonotype presence was undetermined. Top tumor clonotypes rose in blood 2 weeks post-radiation, then contracted.

Comments on this clone: Its matching antigen is unknown.

TCRdb's copy holds only in-frame clones and misses some; the assay was immunoSEQ multiplex PCR. The sample yields about 170,000 clones, 88% seen once. The TCR originated in a woman aged 45-60 years with renal cell carcinoma. The material was blood, obtained from a patient whose treatment included radiotherapy and nephrectomy.

Here the CDR3 reads CASSLATTYEQYF. Written as DNA, the CDR3 is TGTGCCAGCAGCTTGGCGACTACCTACGAGCAGTACTTC. V is TRBV5-4 and J is TRBJ2-7; weak D call: TRBD2 (5 bases). Germline V gene sequence: CDR1 SGHNT, CDR2 YYREEE (reference sequence). The germline V and J ends were trimmed by 0 bases and 2 bases, with 6 bases remaining between them. The CDR3 contains 13 residues.